This is a list of T cell receptor beta chains from one sample in a study of blood T cell repertoires in COVID-19. Generated by immunoSEQ multiplex PCR, the TCRdb table keeps only in-frame clones and is missing some. The sample comprises under 250,000 clones, about 85% of which are singletons, and around 2% rests with the top ten. Material: peripheral blood. Receptor source: a man aged 25 to 45 who had recovered from COVID-19. Both conserved end residues are part of each CDR3. Each record gives: D gene, clone size, J gene, V gene, CDR3 protein, CDR3 DNA. A D gene is named only where the DNA matches it firmly. Size tells how often a clone was seen (once, few, many) or the class of an expanded clone, and some rows leave it out.

d_gene: TRBD1
abundance: NA
j_gene: TRBJ2-7
v_gene: TRBV29-1
CDR3aa: CSVDQGAHEQYF
CDR3nt: TGCAGCGTTGACCAGGGGGCCCACGAGCAGTACTTC

d_gene: TRBD1
abundance: NA
j_gene: TRBJ1-1
v_gene: TRBV25-1
CDR3aa: CASSGAGTGETEAFF
CDR3nt: TGTGCCAGCAGTGGAGCCGGGACAGGGGAAACTGAAGCTTTCTTT

d_gene: TRBD2
abundance: NA
j_gene: TRBJ2-7
v_gene: TRBV5-1
CDR3aa: CASTPAGTSGGVYYEQYF
CDR3nt: TGCGCCAGCACCCCGGCCGGGACTAGCGGGGGGGTTTACTACGAGCAGTACTTC

d_gene: TRBD1
abundance: once
j_gene: TRBJ2-7
v_gene: TRBV19
CDR3aa: CASTSGQGATYEQYF
CDR3nt: TGTGCCAGTACCTCGGGACAGGGGGCGACCTACGAGCAGTACTTC

d_gene: NA
abundance: NA
j_gene: TRBJ2-1
v_gene: TRBV19
CDR3aa: CATKKEEGNNEQFF
CDR3nt: TGTGCCACCAAAAAGGAGGAGGGGAACAATGAGCAGTTCTTC

d_gene: NA
abundance: NA
j_gene: TRBJ2-6
v_gene: TRBV11-2
CDR3aa: CASSPSIGGASGANVLTF
CDR3nt: TGTGCCAGCAGCCCGTCGATAGGGGGGGCCTCTGGGGCCAACGTCCTGACTTTC

d_gene: TRBD2
abundance: NA
j_gene: TRBJ2-1
v_gene: TRBV11-2
CDR3aa: CASSSTTSGGLNEQFF
CDR3nt: TGTGCCAGCAGCTCAACCACTAGCGGGGGCCTCAATGAGCAGTTCTTC

d_gene: NA
abundance: NA
j_gene: TRBJ2-7
v_gene: TRBV2
CDR3aa: CASSAGTPVSYEQYF
CDR3nt: TGTGCCAGCAGTGCGGGGACACCAGTCTCCTACGAGCAGTACTTC

d_gene: NA
abundance: NA
j_gene: TRBJ1-1
v_gene: TRBV15
CDR3aa: CATSRDMGRAEAFF
CDR3nt: TGTGCCACCAGCAGAGATATGGGGCGTGCTGAAGCTTTCTTT

d_gene: NA
abundance: NA
j_gene: TRBJ2-3
v_gene: TRBV11-2
CDR3aa: CASSLESSGAGIADTQYF
CDR3nt: TGTGCCAGCAGCTTAGAGAGTAGTGGGGCAGGGATCGCAGATACGCAGTATTTT

d_gene: TRBD2
abundance: NA
j_gene: TRBJ2-3
v_gene: TRBV5-1
CDR3aa: CASTTSLAGEGDTQYF
CDR3nt: TGCGCCAGCACCACCTCTCTGGCGGGGGAGGGAGATACGCAGTATTTT

d_gene: TRBD2
abundance: NA
j_gene: TRBJ2-4
v_gene: TRBV3-1/TRBV3-2
CDR3aa: CASALAGGNNIQYF
CDR3nt: TGTGCCAGCGCCTTGGCGGGGGGTAACAACATTCAGTACTTC

d_gene: NA
abundance: NA
j_gene: TRBJ2-2
v_gene: TRBV6-5
CDR3aa: CASSYLGPYTGELFF
CDR3nt: TGTGCCAGCAGTTACTTGGGGCCTTACACCGGGGAGCTGTTTTTT

d_gene: TRBD2
abundance: once
j_gene: TRBJ2-5
v_gene: TRBV7-9
CDR3aa: CASSLAKGLAGVETQYF
CDR3nt: TGTGCCAGCAGCTTAGCGAAAGGCCTAGCGGGGGTAGAGACCCAGTACTTC

d_gene: TRBD1
abundance: NA
j_gene: TRBJ1-4
v_gene: TRBV6-6
CDR3aa: CASSLQGLGREKLFF
CDR3nt: TGTGCCAGCAGTTTACAGGGGTTGGGGCGTGAAAAACTGTTTTTT

d_gene: TRBD1
abundance: NA
j_gene: TRBJ1-2
v_gene: TRBV6-1
CDR3aa: CASSEAQGVSYGYTF
CDR3nt: TGTGCCAGCAGTGAAGCCCAGGGGGTTAGCTATGGCTACACCTTC

d_gene: NA
abundance: NA
j_gene: TRBJ1-6
v_gene: TRBV2
CDR3aa: CARQTGSGNSPLHF
CDR3nt: TGTGCCAGGCAAACAGGGTCGGGGAATTCACCCCTCCACTTT

d_gene: NA
abundance: NA
j_gene: TRBJ2-5
v_gene: TRBV6-2/TRBV6-3
CDR3aa: CASSYKRLDQEETQYF
CDR3nt: TGTGCCAGCAGTTATAAACGACTAGACCAAGAAGAGACCCAGTACTTC

d_gene: NA
abundance: NA
j_gene: TRBJ2-3
v_gene: TRBV11-1
CDR3aa: CASSLASEGDTQYF
CDR3nt: TGTGCCAGCAGCTTAGCTAGCGAAGGGGATACGCAGTATTTT

d_gene: NA
abundance: NA
j_gene: TRBJ2-2
v_gene: TRBV7-3
CDR3aa: CASSLSGEAGGELFF
CDR3nt: TGTGCCAGCAGCTTATCGGGGGAGGCTGGCGGGGAGCTGTTTTTT

d_gene: NA
abundance: NA
j_gene: TRBJ2-5
v_gene: TRBV5-6
CDR3aa: CASSLFLGGAGETQYF
CDR3nt: TGTGCCAGCAGCTTATTTCTGGGGGGTGCCGGAGAGACCCAGTACTTC

d_gene: TRBD1
abundance: NA
j_gene: TRBJ1-1
v_gene: TRBV7-3
CDR3aa: CASSPRGQGVAFF
CDR3nt: TGTGCCAGCAGCCCACGAGGACAGGGGGTAGCTTTCTTT

d_gene: NA
abundance: once
j_gene: TRBJ1-5
v_gene: TRBV18
CDR3aa: CASSSISGDYQPQHF
CDR3nt: TGTGCCAGCTCATCAATTTCGGGAGACTATCAGCCCCAGCATTTT

d_gene: NA
abundance: once
j_gene: TRBJ2-3
v_gene: TRBV19
CDR3aa: CASSQKWASDTQYF
CDR3nt: TGTGCCAGTAGTCAGAAATGGGCCTCAGATACGCAGTATTTT

d_gene: TRBD1
abundance: NA
j_gene: TRBJ1-4
v_gene: TRBV28
CDR3aa: CASSFSQGAWEKLFF
CDR3nt: TGTGCCAGCAGTTTCTCACAGGGGGCGTGGGAAAAACTGTTTTTT

d_gene: NA
abundance: NA
j_gene: TRBJ2-4
v_gene: TRBV20-1
CDR3aa: CSARTDIQYF
CDR3nt: TGCAGTGCTCGGACAGACATTCAGTACTTC

d_gene: NA
abundance: few
j_gene: TRBJ2-3
v_gene: TRBV7-6
CDR3aa: CASSTSTGSFTDTQYF
CDR3nt: TGTGCCAGCAGCACGAGTACAGGGTCCTTCACAGATACGCAGTATTTT

d_gene: TRBD1
abundance: NA
j_gene: TRBJ1-3
v_gene: TRBV18
CDR3aa: CASSAITGTGGNTIYF
CDR3nt: TGTGCCAGCTCAGCAATAACCGGGACAGGTGGAAACACCATATATTTT

d_gene: NA
abundance: NA
j_gene: TRBJ2-3
v_gene: TRBV29-1
CDR3aa: CSVSGGADTQYF
CDR3nt: TGCAGCGTTTCGGGGGGCGCAGATACGCAGTATTTT

d_gene: TRBD2
abundance: NA
j_gene: TRBJ2-2
v_gene: TRBV19
CDR3aa: CASSRLAGGTTGELFF
CDR3nt: TGTGCCAGTAGCAGACTAGCGGGGGGCACCACCGGGGAGCTGTTTTTT

d_gene: NA
abundance: NA
j_gene: TRBJ1-4
v_gene: TRBV21-1
CDR3aa: CASSKENADNEKLFF
CDR3nt: TGTGCCAGCAGCAAAGAAAACGCGGATAATGAAAAACTGTTTTTT

d_gene: NA
abundance: NA
j_gene: TRBJ1-5
v_gene: TRBV3-1/TRBV3-2
CDR3aa: CASSPRPDQPQHF
CDR3nt: TGTGCCAGCAGCCCTAGGCCCGATCAGCCCCAGCATTTT

d_gene: TRBD1
abundance: NA
j_gene: TRBJ1-1
v_gene: TRBV2
CDR3aa: CASSVRGQGGTEAFF
CDR3nt: TGTGCCAGCAGTGTACGTGGACAGGGGGGCACTGAAGCTTTCTTT

d_gene: TRBD1
abundance: NA
j_gene: TRBJ2-2
v_gene: TRBV11-1
CDR3aa: CASSLAIPQGAGELFF
CDR3nt: TGTGCCAGCAGCTTAGCGATACCACAGGGGGCCGGGGAGCTGTTTTTT

d_gene: NA
abundance: NA
j_gene: TRBJ1-6
v_gene: TRBV27
CDR3aa: CASSFDAGRSPGGPLHF
CDR3nt: TGTGCCAGCAGTTTTGACGCAGGTCGGTCTCCGGGGGGCCCCCTCCACTTT

d_gene: NA
abundance: NA
j_gene: TRBJ1-3
v_gene: TRBV28
CDR3aa: CASTRGEFSGNTIYF
CDR3nt: TGTGCCAGCACACGGGGGGAGTTCTCTGGAAACACCATATATTTT

d_gene: TRBD2
abundance: NA
j_gene: TRBJ2-7
v_gene: TRBV7-6
CDR3aa: CASSLAAGEGHEQYF
CDR3nt: TGTGCCAGCAGCTTAGCCGCGGGGGAGGGCCACGAGCAGTACTTC

d_gene: NA
abundance: NA
j_gene: TRBJ2-2
v_gene: TRBV19
CDR3aa: CASSWRGGARTTGELFF
CDR3nt: TGTGCCAGTAGTTGGCGTGGCGGGGCTCGAACCACCGGGGAGCTGTTTTTT

d_gene: TRBD1
abundance: NA
j_gene: TRBJ1-3
v_gene: TRBV5-1
CDR3aa: CASSPVVGQGAGNTIYF
CDR3nt: TGCGCCAGCAGCCCGGTTGTCGGACAGGGGGCCGGAAACACCATATATTTT

d_gene: NA
abundance: NA
j_gene: TRBJ2-2
v_gene: TRBV12-3/TRBV12-4
CDR3aa: CASSLLTGELFF
CDR3nt: TGTGCCAGCAGTTTACTTACCGGGGAGCTGTTTTTT

d_gene: TRBD1
abundance: NA
j_gene: TRBJ2-3
v_gene: TRBV7-8
CDR3aa: CASSFRSGTVDRGNTDTQYF
CDR3nt: TGTGCCAGCAGCTTCCGGAGTGGGACAGTCGATCGAGGGAACACAGATACGCAGTATTTT

d_gene: TRBD2
abundance: NA
j_gene: TRBJ2-2
v_gene: TRBV27
CDR3aa: CASSDTGGQVGAGELFF
CDR3nt: TGTGCCAGCAGTGATACGGGGGGGCAGGTTGGGGCCGGGGAGCTGTTTTTT

d_gene: NA
abundance: NA
j_gene: TRBJ1-2
v_gene: TRBV6-6
CDR3aa: CASSPGVVGLGYTF
CDR3nt: TGTGCCAGCAGCCCCGGGGTCGTGGGATTGGGCTACACCTTC

d_gene: NA
abundance: NA
j_gene: TRBJ2-5
v_gene: TRBV14
CDR3aa: CASSQGNYLSRAFLETQYF
CDR3nt: TGTGCCAGCAGCCAAGGAAATTATTTGTCCAGGGCTTTCTTAGAGACCCAGTACTTC

d_gene: NA
abundance: NA
j_gene: TRBJ2-1
v_gene: TRBV10-3
CDR3aa: CAIRGSSYNEQFF
CDR3nt: TGTGCCATCAGGGGCTCGTCCTACAATGAGCAGTTCTTC

d_gene: NA
abundance: NA
j_gene: TRBJ1-6
v_gene: TRBV21-1
CDR3aa: CASSKGQVNSPLHF
CDR3nt: TGTGCCAGCAGCAAAGGGCAGGTAAATTCACCCCTCCACTTT

d_gene: TRBD1
abundance: NA
j_gene: TRBJ2-5
v_gene: TRBV7-2
CDR3aa: CASSSLGTGGPQETQYF
CDR3nt: TGTGCCAGCAGCTCGTTGGGGACAGGGGGTCCTCAAGAGACCCAGTACTTC

d_gene: NA
abundance: many
j_gene: TRBJ2-7
v_gene: TRBV19
CDR3aa: CASSATGFYEQYF
CDR3nt: TGTGCCAGTAGTGCTACAGGGTTCTACGAGCAGTACTTC

d_gene: TRBD2
abundance: NA
j_gene: TRBJ2-1
v_gene: TRBV18
CDR3aa: CASSPGTSGGALNEQFF
CDR3nt: TGTGCCAGCTCACCAGGGACTAGCGGGGGGGCCCTCAATGAGCAGTTCTTC

d_gene: TRBD2
abundance: NA
j_gene: TRBJ2-3
v_gene: TRBV10-1
CDR3aa: CASSEISGGTDTQYF
CDR3nt: TGCGCCAGCAGTGAGATTAGCGGGGGCACAGATACGCAGTATTTT